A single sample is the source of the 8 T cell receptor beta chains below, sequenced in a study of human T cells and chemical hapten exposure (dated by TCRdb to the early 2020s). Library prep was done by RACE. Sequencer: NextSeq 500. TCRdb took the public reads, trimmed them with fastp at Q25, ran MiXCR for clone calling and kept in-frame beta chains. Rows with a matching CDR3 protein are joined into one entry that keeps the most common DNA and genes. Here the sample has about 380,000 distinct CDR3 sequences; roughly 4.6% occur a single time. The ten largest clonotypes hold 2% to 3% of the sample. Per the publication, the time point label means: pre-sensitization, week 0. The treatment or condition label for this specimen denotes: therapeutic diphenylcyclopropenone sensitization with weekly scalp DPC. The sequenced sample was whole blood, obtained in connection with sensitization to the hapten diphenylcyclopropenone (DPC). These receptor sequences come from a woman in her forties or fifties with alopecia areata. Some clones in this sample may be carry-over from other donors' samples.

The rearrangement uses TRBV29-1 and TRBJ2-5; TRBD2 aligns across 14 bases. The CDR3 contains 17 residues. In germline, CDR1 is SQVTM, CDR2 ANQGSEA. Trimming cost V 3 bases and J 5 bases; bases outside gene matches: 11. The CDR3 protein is CSVERGGTSGSRETQYF. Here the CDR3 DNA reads TGCAGCGTTGAGAGAGGCGGGACTAGCGGGAGTCGTGAGACCCAGTACTTC.

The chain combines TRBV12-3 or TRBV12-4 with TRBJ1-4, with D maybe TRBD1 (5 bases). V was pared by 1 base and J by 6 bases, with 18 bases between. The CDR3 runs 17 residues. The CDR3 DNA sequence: TGTGCCAGCAGTTTAGGCCCTCAGGGATGGCTCGATGAAAAACTGTTTTTT. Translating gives CASSLGPQGWLDEKLFF.

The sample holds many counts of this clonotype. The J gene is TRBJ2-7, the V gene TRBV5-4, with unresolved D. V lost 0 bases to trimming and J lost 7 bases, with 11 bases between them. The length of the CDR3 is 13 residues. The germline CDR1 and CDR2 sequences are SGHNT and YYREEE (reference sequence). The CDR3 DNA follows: TGTGCCAGCAGCTTGGACCAAGTGGGAGAGCAGTACTTC. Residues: CASSLDQVGEQYF.

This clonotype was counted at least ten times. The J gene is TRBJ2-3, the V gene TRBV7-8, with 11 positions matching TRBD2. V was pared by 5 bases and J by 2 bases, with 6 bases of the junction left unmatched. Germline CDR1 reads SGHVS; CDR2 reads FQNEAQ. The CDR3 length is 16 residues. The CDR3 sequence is CASSLRLAGPTDTQYF. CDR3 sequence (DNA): TGTGCCAGCAGCCTCCGACTAGCGGGACCCACAGATACGCAGTATTTT. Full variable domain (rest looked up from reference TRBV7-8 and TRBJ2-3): GAGVSQSPRYKVAKRGQDVALRCDPISGHVSLFWYQQALGQGPEFLTYFQNEAQLDKSGLPSDRFFAERPEGSVSTLKIQRTQQEDSAVYLCASSLRLAGPTDTQYFGPGTRLTVL.

The CDR3 DNA sequence: TGTGCCACCCAGGAGGGAAACACTGAAGCTTTCTTT. Its protein is CATQEGNTEAFF. V gene TRBV12-3 or TRBV12-4 combines with J gene TRBJ1-1; D is undetermined. Trimming cost V 10 bases and J 2 bases, with 11 bases left between them. This CDR3 region has 12 residues.

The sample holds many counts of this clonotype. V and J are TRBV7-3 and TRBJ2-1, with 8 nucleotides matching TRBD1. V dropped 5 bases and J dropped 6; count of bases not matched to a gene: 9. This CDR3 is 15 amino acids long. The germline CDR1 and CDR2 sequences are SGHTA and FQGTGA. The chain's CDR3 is CASSRGTGEFNEQFF. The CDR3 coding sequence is TGTGCCAGCAGCCGCGGGACAGGAGAATTCAATGAGCAGTTCTTC.

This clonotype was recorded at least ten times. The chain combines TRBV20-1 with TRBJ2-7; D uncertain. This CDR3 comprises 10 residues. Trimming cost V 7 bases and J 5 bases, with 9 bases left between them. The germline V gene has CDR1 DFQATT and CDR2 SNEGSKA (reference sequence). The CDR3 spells CSGSVDEQYF. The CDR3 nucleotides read TGCAGTGGAAGCGTTGACGAGCAGTACTTC.

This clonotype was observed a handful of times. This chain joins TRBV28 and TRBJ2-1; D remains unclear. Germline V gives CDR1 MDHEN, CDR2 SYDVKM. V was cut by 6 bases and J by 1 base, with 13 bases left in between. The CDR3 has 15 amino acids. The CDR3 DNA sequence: TGTGCCAGCAGCCCGTTGGATCTTTCCTACAATGAGCAGTTCTTC. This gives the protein CASSPLDLSYNEQFF.